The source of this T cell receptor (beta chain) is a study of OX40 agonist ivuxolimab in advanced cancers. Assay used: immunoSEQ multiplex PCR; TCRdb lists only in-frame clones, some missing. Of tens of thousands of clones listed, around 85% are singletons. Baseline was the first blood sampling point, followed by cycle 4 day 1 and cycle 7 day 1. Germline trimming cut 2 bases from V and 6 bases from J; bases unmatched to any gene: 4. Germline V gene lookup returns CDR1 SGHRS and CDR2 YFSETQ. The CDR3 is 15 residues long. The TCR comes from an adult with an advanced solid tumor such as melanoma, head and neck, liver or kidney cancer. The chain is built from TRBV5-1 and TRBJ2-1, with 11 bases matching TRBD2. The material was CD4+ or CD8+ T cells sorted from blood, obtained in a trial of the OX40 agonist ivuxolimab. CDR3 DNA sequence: TGCGCCAGCAGCTTCGGACTAGCGGGTATCAATGAGCAGTTCTTC. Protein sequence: CASSFGLAGINEQFF.